These T cell receptor beta chains were read from a single sample in a study of Ad26.COV2.S vaccination and SARS-CoV-2 variants. The protocol was immunoSEQ multiplex PCR, while the TCRdb copy is restricted to in-frame clones and leaves out a portion. The repertoire holds about 97,000 clones, around 81% seen once, with roughly 17% in the top ten. This specimen consisted of peripheral blood, obtained after recovery from COVID-19. The receptors come from a human donor who had recovered from COVID-19. CDR3s include the opening cysteine and the closing phenylalanine or tryptophan. A D gene is named only where the DNA matches it firmly. Some rows mark clone size as missing; the rest say once, few, many or name a class of expanded clone.

D gene: -
J gene: TRBJ2-4
V gene: TRBV28
clone size: -
CDR3 DNA: TGTGCCAGCAGTTTAGAAAACATTCAGTACTTC
CDR3 protein: CASSLENIQYF

D gene: -
J gene: TRBJ1-3
V gene: TRBV30
clone size: -
CDR3 DNA: TGTGCCTGGAGTGTAAAGGTTGGGTTAACTGGAAACACCATATATTTT
CDR3 protein: CAWSVKVGLTGNTIYF

D gene: -
J gene: TRBJ1-1
V gene: TRBV9
clone size: -
CDR3 DNA: TGTGCCAGCAGCCCAGGACAGAGGAACACTGAAGCTTTCTTT
CDR3 protein: CASSPGQRNTEAFF

D gene: -
J gene: TRBJ1-3
V gene: TRBV4-1
clone size: -
CDR3 DNA: TGCGCCAGCAGCCAATTTGTCATCGCTGGAAACACCATATATTTT
CDR3 protein: CASSQFVIAGNTIYF

D gene: -
J gene: TRBJ2-3
V gene: TRBV11-2
clone size: -
CDR3 DNA: TGTGCCAGCAGCTTATGGGGGGGCGTAACCAGCACAGATACGCAGTATTTT
CDR3 protein: CASSLWGGVTSTDTQYF

D gene: -
J gene: TRBJ2-5
V gene: TRBV20-1
clone size: once
CDR3 DNA: TGCAGTGCTAGCCTTGTCGAGACCCAGTACTTC
CDR3 protein: CSASLVETQYF

D gene: -
J gene: TRBJ2-2
V gene: TRBV6-5
clone size: -
CDR3 DNA: TGTGCCAGTGCCATATCGGGGCAGAACACCGGGGAGCTGTTTTTT
CDR3 protein: CASAISGQNTGELFF

D gene: -
J gene: TRBJ2-3
V gene: TRBV5-4
clone size: once
CDR3 DNA: TGTGCCAGCAGCCAACAATCCACAGATACGCAGTATTTT
CDR3 protein: CASSQQSTDTQYF

D gene: -
J gene: TRBJ2-3
V gene: TRBV19
clone size: -
CDR3 DNA: TGTGCCAGTAACGTGGGGGCAAGCACAGATACGCAGTATTTT
CDR3 protein: CASNVGASTDTQYF

D gene: -
J gene: TRBJ1-1
V gene: TRBV19
clone size: -
CDR3 DNA: TGTGCCAGTACCCACACCACAGGGTGGGGGAACACTGAAGCTTTCTTT
CDR3 protein: CASTHTTGWGNTEAFF

D gene: -
J gene: TRBJ2-7
V gene: TRBV19
clone size: -
CDR3 DNA: TGTGCCAGTAGTCCGGGGGCGGGAGATCGGCACGAGCAGTACTTC
CDR3 protein: CASSPGAGDRHEQYF

D gene: -
J gene: TRBJ2-7
V gene: TRBV11-2
clone size: -
CDR3 DNA: TGTGCCAGCAGCTTTTTTGCGGGGGCCGGTTACGAGCAGTACTTC
CDR3 protein: CASSFFAGAGYEQYF

D gene: -
J gene: TRBJ1-2
V gene: TRBV19
clone size: -
CDR3 DNA: TGTGCCAGTAACCCCGGCCGATGGGAAAACTATGGCTACACCTTC
CDR3 protein: CASNPGRWENYGYTF

D gene: TRBD1
J gene: TRBJ1-1
V gene: TRBV7-9
clone size: -
CDR3 DNA: TGTGCCAGCAGCCGATTTATGACAGGGGGTACTGAAGCTTTCTTT
CDR3 protein: CASSRFMTGGTEAFF

D gene: TRBD2
J gene: TRBJ2-7
V gene: TRBV7-9
clone size: -
CDR3 DNA: TGTGCCAGCAGCTCCGGGACTAGCGGACTCTACGAGCAGTACTTC
CDR3 protein: CASSSGTSGLYEQYF

D gene: -
J gene: TRBJ1-1
V gene: TRBV7-9
clone size: -
CDR3 DNA: TGTGCCAGCAGCTTCGGCGACAGCCTCGTAGCTGAAGCTTTCTTT
CDR3 protein: CASSFGDSLVAEAFF

D gene: TRBD1
J gene: TRBJ1-5
V gene: TRBV28
clone size: -
CDR3 DNA: TGTGCCAGCAGTCCAGAACCGACAGGGCCGGGGAGCAATCAGCCCCAGCATTTT
CDR3 protein: CASSPEPTGPGSNQPQHF

D gene: TRBD1
J gene: TRBJ2-7
V gene: TRBV27
clone size: -
CDR3 DNA: TGTGCCAGCAGGGTGCCGGGACAGTCGCCCTACGAGCAGTACTTC
CDR3 protein: CASRVPGQSPYEQYF

D gene: TRBD1
J gene: TRBJ1-2
V gene: TRBV3-1/TRBV3-2
clone size: -
CDR3 DNA: TGTGCCAGCAGCCGGGACAGAGCTTATGGCTACACCTTC
CDR3 protein: CASSRDRAYGYTF

D gene: -
J gene: TRBJ2-3
V gene: TRBV4-2
clone size: -
CDR3 DNA: TGTGCCAGCAGCCAAAAAACACTGCGCGGTACGCAGTATTTT
CDR3 protein: CASSQKTLRGTQYF

D gene: -
J gene: TRBJ2-6
V gene: TRBV30
clone size: -
CDR3 DNA: TGTGCCTGGAGTCCCGGGACAGGGGCCAACGTCCTGACTTTC
CDR3 protein: CAWSPGTGANVLTF

D gene: -
J gene: TRBJ2-2
V gene: TRBV5-1
clone size: -
CDR3 DNA: TGCGCCAGCAGCTTGTCGCCGGCCGCGAACACCGGGGAGCTGTTTTTT
CDR3 protein: CASSLSPAANTGELFF

D gene: -
J gene: TRBJ1-4
V gene: TRBV28
clone size: few
CDR3 DNA: TGTGCCAGCAGTTCAGGAAGCAATTCGGGGACAACTAATGAAAAACTGTTTTTT
CDR3 protein: CASSSGSNSGTTNEKLFF

D gene: -
J gene: TRBJ1-1
V gene: TRBV28
clone size: -
CDR3 DNA: TGTGCCAGCAGTCCCGACAGCGATTTTTCCGAAGCTTTCTTT
CDR3 protein: CASSPDSDFSEAFF

D gene: -
J gene: TRBJ1-5
V gene: TRBV2
clone size: -
CDR3 DNA: TGTGCCAGCAGTGAGTCGGCGGGGGCAGGGCAGCCCCAGCATTTT
CDR3 protein: CASSESAGAGQPQHF

D gene: TRBD1
J gene: TRBJ1-5
V gene: TRBV7-2
clone size: -
CDR3 DNA: TGTGCCAGCAGCTTGACGACAGGGATCAATCAGCCCCAGCATTTT
CDR3 protein: CASSLTTGINQPQHF

D gene: -
J gene: TRBJ2-5
V gene: TRBV7-6
clone size: -
CDR3 DNA: TGTGCCAGCAGCTTCCAAGAGACCCAGTACTTC
CDR3 protein: CASSFQETQYF

D gene: -
J gene: TRBJ2-7
V gene: TRBV18
clone size: few
CDR3 DNA: TGTGCCAGCTCACCAATGGGGGGCCTGAGCTCCTACGAGCAGTACTTC
CDR3 protein: CASSPMGGLSSYEQYF

D gene: TRBD1
J gene: TRBJ2-3
V gene: TRBV5-1
clone size: -
CDR3 DNA: TGCGCCAGCAGCTCGGGACAGGGGGTTGGAACAGATACGCAGTATTTT
CDR3 protein: CASSSGQGVGTDTQYF

D gene: -
J gene: TRBJ2-1
V gene: TRBV5-1
clone size: -
CDR3 DNA: TGCGCCAGCAGCTTGGGCCCAACAGGGCTCAATGAGCAGTTCTTC
CDR3 protein: CASSLGPTGLNEQFF

D gene: -
J gene: TRBJ1-1
V gene: TRBV6-5
clone size: -
CDR3 DNA: TGTGCCAGCAGTTACGGCCACGGCCAGAACACTGAAGCTTTCTTT
CDR3 protein: CASSYGHGQNTEAFF

D gene: -
J gene: TRBJ1-2
V gene: TRBV10-1
clone size: medium-sized
CDR3 DNA: TGCGCCAGCAGTGACCAGACATATGGCTACACCTTC
CDR3 protein: CASSDQTYGYTF

D gene: -
J gene: TRBJ2-2
V gene: TRBV9
clone size: once
CDR3 DNA: TGTGCCAGCAGCGTAGAACCCATTGGACCCACCGGGGAGCTGTTTTTT
CDR3 protein: CASSVEPIGPTGELFF

D gene: -
J gene: TRBJ1-4
V gene: TRBV9
clone size: few
CDR3 DNA: TGTGCCAGCAGCAACGAGAGAGTTGCAACTAATGAAAATCTGTTTTTT
CDR3 protein: CASSNERVATNENLFF

D gene: -
J gene: TRBJ1-2
V gene: TRBV20-1
clone size: -
CDR3 DNA: TGCAGTGCTGGGCTCGGGGTTGGCTACACCTTC
CDR3 protein: CSAGLGVGYTF

D gene: TRBD1
J gene: TRBJ1-5
V gene: TRBV27
clone size: -
CDR3 DNA: TGTGCCAGCAGTTTATCGAATACAGGGGGCGGTCAGCCCCAGCATTTT
CDR3 protein: CASSLSNTGGGQPQHF

D gene: TRBD1
J gene: TRBJ1-2
V gene: TRBV5-4
clone size: -
CDR3 DNA: TGTGCCAGCAGCTTAACAGGGGACCGTGGCTACACCTTC
CDR3 protein: CASSLTGDRGYTF

D gene: -
J gene: TRBJ1-3
V gene: TRBV7-9
clone size: -
CDR3 DNA: TGTGCCAGCAGCTTGGGGAGGGATAACACCATATATTTT
CDR3 protein: CASSLGRDNTIYF

D gene: TRBD1
J gene: TRBJ2-6
V gene: TRBV5-1
clone size: -
CDR3 DNA: TGCGCCAGCAGCTTCGGTCAGGGGGTCTCTGGGGCCAACGTCCTGACTTTC
CDR3 protein: CASSFGQGVSGANVLTF

D gene: TRBD1
J gene: TRBJ1-4
V gene: TRBV9
clone size: -
CDR3 DNA: TGTGCCAGCAGCGTGGGGGACAGGGAATTCGAAAAACTGTTTTTT
CDR3 protein: CASSVGDREFEKLFF

D gene: TRBD1
J gene: TRBJ1-1
V gene: TRBV6-6
clone size: -
CDR3 DNA: TGTGCCAGCAGCAGACTAGGGACAGGGGGCTATCAGGAAGCTTTCTTT
CDR3 protein: CASSRLGTGGYQEAFF

D gene: -
J gene: TRBJ2-5
V gene: TRBV24-1
clone size: -
CDR3 DNA: TGTGCCACCAGTGCTTTGGAAGGGGAGACCCAGTACTTC
CDR3 protein: CATSALEGETQYF

D gene: -
J gene: TRBJ1-4
V gene: TRBV2
clone size: -
CDR3 DNA: TGTGCCAGCAGTCCGGATGGGGGGGCCGCAACTAATGAAAAACTGTTTTTT
CDR3 protein: CASSPDGGAATNEKLFF

D gene: -
J gene: TRBJ2-6
V gene: TRBV5-6
clone size: -
CDR3 DNA: TGTGCCAGCAGCTTGGTTGAGGGATTCCCCTCTGGGGCCAACGTCCTGACTTTC
CDR3 protein: CASSLVEGFPSGANVLTF

D gene: -
J gene: TRBJ2-7
V gene: TRBV3-1/TRBV3-2
clone size: -
CDR3 DNA: TGTGCCAGCAGCCAAGCCCTTGCGGTGTACGAGCAGTACTTC
CDR3 protein: CASSQALAVYEQYF

D gene: -
J gene: TRBJ2-3
V gene: TRBV18
clone size: -
CDR3 DNA: TGTGCCAGCTCACCCGGAAACACGGATACGCAGTATTTT
CDR3 protein: CASSPGNTDTQYF

D gene: TRBD1
J gene: TRBJ2-7
V gene: TRBV23-1
clone size: -
CDR3 DNA: TGCGCCAGCAGTCAACGGGACAGGCAGGGGGAGCAGTACTTC
CDR3 protein: CASSQRDRQGEQYF

D gene: -
J gene: TRBJ2-7
V gene: TRBV5-6
clone size: few
CDR3 DNA: TGTGCCAGCAGCTTGAGGGACAATCGCAATCTCGAGCAGTACTTC
CDR3 protein: CASSLRDNRNLEQYF

D gene: -
J gene: TRBJ1-5
V gene: TRBV2
clone size: -
CDR3 DNA: TGTGCCAGCAGCGACTTGGAGGATCAGCCCCAGCATTTT
CDR3 protein: CASSDLEDQPQHF

D gene: -
J gene: TRBJ2-7
V gene: TRBV29-1
clone size: few
CDR3 DNA: TGCAGCGTTGTCCCGTGGGGACTTAAAATCAACTCCTACGAGCAGTACTTC
CDR3 protein: CSVVPWGLKINSYEQYF

D gene: -
J gene: TRBJ1-2
V gene: TRBV4-1
clone size: -
CDR3 DNA: TGCGCCAGCAGCCAAGAAGCGGGACCGAACTATGGCTACACCTTC
CDR3 protein: CASSQEAGPNYGYTF

D gene: -
J gene: TRBJ2-7
V gene: TRBV28
clone size: -
CDR3 DNA: TGTGCCAGCAGTTTAATCGACTACTTCGGACCCTACGAGCAGTACTTC
CDR3 protein: CASSLIDYFGPYEQYF

D gene: -
J gene: TRBJ2-2
V gene: TRBV6-1
clone size: -
CDR3 DNA: TGTGCCAGCAGTGAAGGGGGGACGAACACCGGGGAGCTGTTTTTT
CDR3 protein: CASSEGGTNTGELFF

D gene: -
J gene: TRBJ2-5
V gene: TRBV3-1/TRBV3-2
clone size: -
CDR3 DNA: TGTGCCAGCAGCCAAGATTTGAGGCGGGAAGAGACCCAGTACTTC
CDR3 protein: CASSQDLRREETQYF

D gene: -
J gene: TRBJ2-2
V gene: TRBV4-1
clone size: few
CDR3 DNA: TGCGCCAGCAGCCAAGATTTCGGACAAGCGAACACCGGGGAGCTGTTTTTT
CDR3 protein: CASSQDFGQANTGELFF